This T cell receptor (beta chain) was identified during a study of blood T cell repertoires in COVID-19. V lost 1 base and J 4 bases, leaving 8 bases between the germline ends. Germline values: CDR1 MGHRA, CDR2 YSYEKL. This CDR3 contains 15 residues. The protocol was immunoSEQ multiplex PCR, while the TCRdb copy is restricted to in-frame clones and leaves out a portion. This table holds around 170,000 clones, around 75% found once. The sequence was obtained from a woman older than 75 with acute or convalescent COVID-19. The chain combines TRBV4-1 with TRBJ1-6; D is possibly TRBD1 (5 bases). The specimen sequenced was peripheral blood. The DNA for the CDR3 is TGCGCCAGCAGCCAAGGCCGGGGGTATAATTCACCCCTCCACTTT. This encodes CASSQGRGYNSPLHF.